Listed below are T cell receptor beta chains from one sample, sequenced in a study of identical twins. In TCRdb, the 5' RACE reads were re-called with MiXCR into one record per CDR3 protein. Of fewer than 250,000 distinct CDR3 sequences listed, approximately 9% were seen once; the top ten hold 4% to 6%. Material for sequencing was memory (CD45RO+) T cells sorted from blood. The origin of the receptors is a woman aged 18-30 years in good health. Both conserved end residues are part of each CDR3. The D gene is left open where the match is weak. Only some rows state a clone size, as once, few, many or a class for expanded clones.

j_gene | abundance | d_gene | v_gene | CDR3aa | CDR3nt
TRBJ2-7 | NA | TRBD2 | TRBV30 | CAWRDREAYYEQYF | TGTGCCTGGAGGGATCGGGAGGCTTACTACGAGCAGTACTTC
TRBJ2-5 | NA | TRBD2 | TRBV18 | CASSSLLAPQETQYF | TGTGCCAGCTCATCACTACTAGCGCCTCAAGAGACCCAGTACTTC
TRBJ2-4 | NA | NA | TRBV11-2 | CASSFRTSIQYF | TGTGCCAGCAGCTTTAGGACGAGCATTCAGTACTTC
TRBJ2-3 | many | NA | TRBV29-1 | CSALGGERADTQYF | TGCAGCGCCCTGGGCGGAGAGCGGGCAGATACGCAGTATTTT
TRBJ1-1 | NA | NA | TRBV9 | CASSPEQGNTEAFF | TGTGCCAGCAGTCCCGAACAGGGGAACACTGAAGCTTTCTTT
TRBJ2-2 | many | NA | TRBV7-6 | CASSLTPRAYTGELFF | TGTGCCAGCAGCTTAACGCCCCGGGCGTACACCGGGGAGCTGTTTTTT
TRBJ1-2 | NA | TRBD1 | TRBV10-3 | CAISEDGQGYYGYTF | TGTGCCATCAGTGAGGATGGACAGGGGTACTATGGCTACACCTTC
TRBJ1-2 | NA | NA | TRBV5-5 | CASSLVVAGGSGYTF | TGTGCCAGCAGCTTGGTAGTCGCCGGAGGTAGCGGCTACACCTTC
TRBJ2-7 | NA | NA | TRBV30 | CAWSTSGEQYF | TGTGCCTGGAGTACGAGCGGGGAGCAGTACTTC
TRBJ2-7 | NA | NA | TRBV5-1 | CASSPASGWYEQYF | TGCGCCAGCAGCCCCGCCTCAGGGTGGTACGAGCAGTACTTC
TRBJ2-7 | few | NA | TRBV4-3 | CASSQDTNAGYEQYF | TGCGCCAGCAGCCAAGATACAAACGCAGGTTACGAGCAGTACTTC
TRBJ2-5 | NA | TRBD2 | TRBV9 | CASSVSGGEQETQYF | TGTGCCAGCAGCGTATCCGGGGGGGAGCAAGAGACCCAGTACTTC
TRBJ2-1 | few | TRBD2 | TRBV10-3 | CAISKTGTSGSGYNEQFF | TGTGCCATCAGTAAGACCGGGACTAGCGGGAGTGGATACAATGAGCAGTTCTTC
TRBJ2-5 | many | TRBD2 | TRBV9 | CASSASGVQETQYF | TGTGCCAGCAGCGCTAGCGGGGTACAAGAGACCCAGTACTTC
TRBJ2-3 | NA | TRBD1 | TRBV20-1 | CSASPLSRDRGDTQYF | TGCAGTGCTAGTCCCCTTAGCCGGGACAGGGGAGATACGCAGTATTTT
TRBJ2-7 | NA | NA | TRBV20-1 | CSAKTYTSYEQYF | TGCAGTGCAAAGACTTATACGTCCTACGAGCAGTACTTC
TRBJ1-1 | many | NA | TRBV3-1 | CASSTANTEAFF | TGTGCCAGCAGTACAGCAAACACTGAAGCTTTCTTT
TRBJ1-1 | few | NA | TRBV5-1 | CASSLRAVNTEAFF | TGCGCCAGCAGCTTGAGGGCGGTGAACACTGAAGCTTTCTTT
TRBJ2-7 | many | NA | TRBV7-8 | CASSPAGASEQYF | TGTGCCAGCAGCCCCGCGGGGGCTAGCGAGCAGTACTTC
TRBJ2-7 | many | TRBD1 | TRBV20-1 | CSAQTPGTGNEQYF | TGCAGTGCTCAAACACCCGGGACAGGGAACGAGCAGTACTTC
TRBJ2-3 | few | TRBD2 | TRBV6-4 | CASSDSPSGSTDTQYF | TGTGCCAGCAGTGACTCTCCTAGCGGGAGCACAGATACGCAGTATTTT
TRBJ1-1 | many | NA | TRBV6-4 | CASSDRQGEAFF | TGTGCCAGCAGTGACCGGCAGGGTGAAGCTTTCTTT
TRBJ2-3 | NA | NA | TRBV18 | CASSLTPGGSTDTQYF | TGTGCCAGCTCCCTGACTCCGGGCGGTAGCACAGATACGCAGTATTTT
TRBJ2-1 | few | TRBD2 | TRBV13 | CASSFLSGRDYNEQFF | TGTGCCAGCAGCTTCCTTAGCGGGAGGGACTACAATGAGCAGTTCTTC
TRBJ1-2 | few | NA | TRBV20-1 | CSASRGQSPVYGYTF | TGCAGTGCTTCCCGAGGACAGTCCCCGGTTTATGGCTACACCTTC